Shown below are 6 T cell receptor beta chains from a single sample sequenced in a study of identifying expanded T cells in peripheral blood. TCRdb's copy holds only in-frame clones and misses some; the assay was immunoSEQ multiplex PCR. The top ten hold about 19% of the sample, which has about 81,000 clones, 84% seen once. The sequenced sample consisted of blood. The receptors were sampled from a person aged 18 to 70 in good health.

The J gene is TRBJ2-2, the V gene TRBV9; D unresolved. Between the trimmed V and J ends, which lost 5 bases and 1 base, there was a span of 6 bases. CDR1 and CDR2 (germline): SGDLS, YYNGEE. The CDR3 extends over 13 amino acids. CDR3 coding DNA: TGTGCCAGCAGTAGACTGAACACCGGGGAGCTGTTTTTT. It specifies CASSRLNTGELFF. The whole variable domain, remainder taken from reference TRBV9 and TRBJ2-2, is DSGVTQTPKHLITATGQRVTLRCSPRSGDLSVYWYQQSLDQGLQFLIQYYNGEERAKGNILERFSAQQFPDLHSELNLSSLELGDSALYFCASSRLNTGELFFGEGSRLTVL.

This chain uses TRBV5-4 with TRBJ2-5; 9 nucleotides align to TRBD2. Unmatched junction bases numbered 7, after V lost 2 bases and J lost 5 bases. CDR1 is SGHNT and CDR2 is YYREEE in the germline V gene (reference sequence). This CDR3 is built from 15 residues. CDR3 DNA sequence: TGTGCCAGCAGCTTCTTAGCGGGAGTCGTCGAGACCCAGTACTTC. It yields the protein CASSFLAGVVETQYF.

V gene TRBV25-1 combines with J gene TRBJ2-6; maybe TRBD2 (5 bases). Trimming took off 6 bases at V and 2 bases at J, with 14 bases between the two ends. The CDR3 is made up of 16 amino acids. Germline assignment: CDR1 MGHDK and CDR2 SYGVNS. CDR3 sequence reads: CASSPPVGTGANVLTF. CDR3 DNA: TGTGCCAGCAGCCCCCCCGTCGGGACTGGGGCCAACGTCCTGACTTTC.

The V gene is TRBV19, the J gene TRBJ1-5; D is uncertain. V was pared by 3 bases and J by 4 bases, with 10 bases between. The CDR3 has 14 residues. Germline V gene data show CDR1 as LNHDA and CDR2 as SQIVND (reference sequence). CDR3 nucleotides: TGTGCCAGTAGTATCGTAGCGGGAAATCAGCCCCAGCATTTT. Protein product: CASSIVAGNQPQHF.

The V call is TRBV5-5, the J call TRBJ1-5; D gene unclear. Germline assignment: CDR1 SGHKS and CDR2 YYEKEE (reference sequence). V gave up 3 bases and J gave up 7 bases, with 8 bases separating them. CDR3 size: 12 residues. The CDR3 coding sequence is TGTGCCAGCAGCTCGGACCACCAGCCCCAGCATTTT. Its protein product is CASSSDHQPQHF.

This clone was seen a few times. The chain joins TRBV30 to TRBJ1-1; D not resolved. The CDR3 contains 13 residues. Germline assignment: CDR1 GTSNPN and CDR2 SVGIG (reference sequence). V lost 0 bases and J 1 base, leaving 6 bases between the germline ends. This CDR3 is CAWSVQPNTEAFF. The CDR3 nucleotides read TGTGCCTGGAGTGTACAACCGAACACTGAAGCTTTCTTT.